A single sample gave rise to the 2 T cell receptor beta chains below, sequenced in a study of CD8 T cells in ankylosing spondylitis (dated by TCRdb to the late 2010s). Overall study outcomes, separate from this receptor: A TCR beta motif made up of eight or nine highly homologous amino acid variants appeared to be characteristic of blood from ankylosing spondylitis patients.

Their antigen targets remain unknown. Library prep was done by 5' RACE. TCRdb lists the instrument as Illumina HiSeq 2500. TCRdb applied fastp at Q25 and MiXCR to the public reads, then kept only in-frame beta chains. Every entry covers one CDR3 protein and lists the most common genes and DNA from its rows. Present in this sample are some 400,000 distinct CDR3 sequences, about 22% of which were seen just once. The ten largest make up about 17% of the sample. The sample consisted of blood, either unsorted or a sorted T cell fraction (not recorded which). Receptors were obtained from a male donor with ankylosing spondylitis.

This chain links TRBV9 with TRBJ1-5; 10 bases line up with TRBD1. Germline V lookup: CDR1 SGDLS, CDR2 YYNGEE. The V and J ends lost 3 bases and 0 bases, in that order; junction bases with no gene match: 6. The CDR3 contains 17 residues. The CDR3 region is CASSGGTGAYSNQPQHF. In DNA form, the CDR3 reads TGTGCCAGCAGCGGCGGGACAGGGGCATATAGCAATCAGCCCCAGCATTTT.

This clonotype was seen only a few times. This rearrangement joins TRBV30 to TRBJ2-3; D is unresolved. The ends were cut back, 7 bases at V and 4 bases at J, with 24 bases in the middle. Germline V gene lookup returns CDR1 GTSNPN and CDR2 SVGIG (reference sequence). The CDR3 is made up of 16 amino acids. CDR3 residues: CAFTISYIAIADTQYF. The CDR3, as DNA: TGTGCCTTTACGATCTCGTACATCGCAATCGCAGATACGCAGTATTTT.